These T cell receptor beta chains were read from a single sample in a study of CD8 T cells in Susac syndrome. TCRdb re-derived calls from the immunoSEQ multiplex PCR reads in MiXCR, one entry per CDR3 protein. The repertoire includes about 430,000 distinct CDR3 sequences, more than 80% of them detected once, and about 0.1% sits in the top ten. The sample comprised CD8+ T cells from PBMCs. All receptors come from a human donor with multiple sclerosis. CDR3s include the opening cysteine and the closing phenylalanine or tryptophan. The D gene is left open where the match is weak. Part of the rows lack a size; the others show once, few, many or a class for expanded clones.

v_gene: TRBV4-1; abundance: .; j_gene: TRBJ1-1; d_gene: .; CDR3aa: CASSQGPNGELNTEAFF; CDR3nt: TGCGCCAGCAGCCAAGGCCCGAACGGAGAATTAAACACTGAAGCTTTCTTT
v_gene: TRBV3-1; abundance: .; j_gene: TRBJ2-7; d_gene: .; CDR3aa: CASSPSLRTLLTYEQYF; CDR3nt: TGTGCCAGCAGCCCTTCTCTCAGGACACTGCTAACCTACGAGCAGTACTTC
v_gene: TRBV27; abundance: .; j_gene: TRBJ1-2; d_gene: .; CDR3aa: CASSFRDNYGYTF; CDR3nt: TGTGCCAGCAGTTTTCGGGATAACTATGGCTACACCTTC
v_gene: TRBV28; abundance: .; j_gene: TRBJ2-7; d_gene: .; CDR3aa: CASSTGEYEQYF; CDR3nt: TGTGCCAGCAGTACTGGGGAGTACGAGCAGTACTTC
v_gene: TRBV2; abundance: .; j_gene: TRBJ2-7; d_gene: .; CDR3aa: CATSWSGYEQYF; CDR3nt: TGTGCCACGAGCTGGAGCGGCTACGAGCAGTACTTC
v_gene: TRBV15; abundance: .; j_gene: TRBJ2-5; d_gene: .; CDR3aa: CATSSPDRDQETQYF; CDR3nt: TGTGCCACCAGCAGCCCAGACAGAGACCAAGAGACCCAGTACTTC
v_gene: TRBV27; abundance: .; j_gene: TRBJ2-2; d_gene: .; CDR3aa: CASSTQGNREVGTGELFF; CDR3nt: TGTGCCAGCAGTACTCAAGGAAACAGGGAGGTGGGAACCGGGGAGCTGTTTTTT
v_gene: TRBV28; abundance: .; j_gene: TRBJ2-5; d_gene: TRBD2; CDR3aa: CASSSPGTSASQETQYF; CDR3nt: TGTGCCAGCAGTTCGCCCGGGACTAGCGCCTCTCAAGAGACCCAGTACTTC
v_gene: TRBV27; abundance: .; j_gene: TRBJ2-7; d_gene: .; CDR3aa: CASSLIGVIREQYF; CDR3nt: TGTGCCAGCAGTTTAATCGGAGTGATCCGGGAGCAGTACTTC
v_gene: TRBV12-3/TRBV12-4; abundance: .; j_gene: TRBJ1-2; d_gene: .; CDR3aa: CASSLGGLSGYTF; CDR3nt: TGTGCCAGCAGTTTGGGGGGATTGAGCGGCTACACCTTC
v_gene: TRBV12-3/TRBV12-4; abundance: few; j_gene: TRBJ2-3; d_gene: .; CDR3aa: CASSLAPFRDTQYF; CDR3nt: TGTGCCAGCAGTTTAGCCCCGTTCCGGGATACGCAGTATTTT
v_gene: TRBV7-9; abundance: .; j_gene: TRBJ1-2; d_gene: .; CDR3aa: CASSALQENYGYTF; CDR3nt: TGTGCCAGCAGCGCTCTGCAGGAAAACTATGGCTACACCTTC
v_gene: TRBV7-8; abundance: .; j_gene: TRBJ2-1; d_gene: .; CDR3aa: CASSMLAVHEQFF; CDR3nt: TGTGCCAGCAGCATGTTAGCGGTCCATGAGCAGTTCTTC
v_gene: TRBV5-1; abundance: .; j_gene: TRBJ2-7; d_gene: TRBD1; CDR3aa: CASSSPDRAYEQYF; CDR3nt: TGCGCCAGCAGCTCTCCTGACAGGGCCTACGAGCAGTACTTC
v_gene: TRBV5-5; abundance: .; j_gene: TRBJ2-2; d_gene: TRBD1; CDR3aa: CASSDDRGVVTGELFF; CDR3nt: TGTGCCAGCAGCGATGACAGGGGCGTCGTGACCGGGGAGCTGTTTTTT
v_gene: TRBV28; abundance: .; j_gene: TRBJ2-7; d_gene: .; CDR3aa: CASSLLTHEQYF; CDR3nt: TGTGCCAGCAGCCTCCTGACCCACGAGCAGTACTTC
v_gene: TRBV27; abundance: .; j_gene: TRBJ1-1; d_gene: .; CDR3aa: CASQLQGNTEAFF; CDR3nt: TGTGCCAGCCAATTACAGGGAAACACTGAAGCTTTCTTT
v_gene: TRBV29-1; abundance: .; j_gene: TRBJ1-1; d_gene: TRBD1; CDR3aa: CSVGEGAREMNTEAFF; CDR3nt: TGCAGCGTCGGGGAGGGGGCTAGGGAAATGAACACTGAAGCTTTCTTT
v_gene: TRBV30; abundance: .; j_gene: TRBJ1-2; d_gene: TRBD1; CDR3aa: CAWSVPLQGIEDYGYTF; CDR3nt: TGTGCCTGGAGTGTACCCCTACAGGGGATTGAGGACTATGGCTACACCTTC
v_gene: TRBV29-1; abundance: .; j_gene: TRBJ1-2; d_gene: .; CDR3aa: CSVYGSRIYGYTF; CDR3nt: TGCAGCGTTTACGGGAGCAGGATCTATGGCTACACCTTC
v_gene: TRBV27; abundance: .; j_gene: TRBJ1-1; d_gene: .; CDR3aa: CASILIGGGTEAFF; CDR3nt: TGTGCCAGCATCCTCATAGGGGGGGGCACTGAAGCTTTCTTT
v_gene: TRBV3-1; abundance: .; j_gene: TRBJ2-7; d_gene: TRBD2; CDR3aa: CASSLPGLAGDEQYF; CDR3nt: TGTGCCAGCAGCCTCCCCGGACTAGCGGGAGACGAGCAGTACTTC
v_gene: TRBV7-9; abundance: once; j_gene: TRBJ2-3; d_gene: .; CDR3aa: CASSSPSQGSDTQYF; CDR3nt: TGTGCCAGCAGCTCCCCCTCTCAGGGGTCAGATACGCAGTATTTT
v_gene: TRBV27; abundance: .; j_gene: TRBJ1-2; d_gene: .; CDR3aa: CASSSGSWGKYGYTF; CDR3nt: TGTGCCAGCAGTTCCGGGTCGTGGGGAAAATATGGCTACACCTTC
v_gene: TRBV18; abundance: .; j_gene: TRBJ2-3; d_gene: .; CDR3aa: CASSPRGRPVRTDTQYF; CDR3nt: TGTGCCAGCTCACCACGAGGGCGGCCAGTCCGCACAGATACGCAGTATTTT
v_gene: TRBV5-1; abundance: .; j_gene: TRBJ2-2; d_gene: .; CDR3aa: CASSPRDTGYTGELFF; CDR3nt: TGCGCCAGCAGCCCCCGGGACACGGGATACACCGGGGAGCTGTTTTTT
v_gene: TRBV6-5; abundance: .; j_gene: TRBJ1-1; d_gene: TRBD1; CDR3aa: CASSYPGQGWTEAFF; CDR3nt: TGTGCCAGCAGTTACCCCGGACAGGGTTGGACTGAAGCTTTCTTT
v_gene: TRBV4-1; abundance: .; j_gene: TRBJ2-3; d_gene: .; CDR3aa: CASSQDGPLEDTDTQYF; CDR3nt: TGCGCCAGCAGCCAAGATGGCCCCCTAGAAGACACAGATACGCAGTATTTT
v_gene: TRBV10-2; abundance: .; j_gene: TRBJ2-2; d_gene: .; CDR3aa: CASRARAGELFF; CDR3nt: TGCGCCAGCAGGGCCCGGGCCGGGGAGCTGTTTTTT
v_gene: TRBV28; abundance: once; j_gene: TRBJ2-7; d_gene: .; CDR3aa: CASSFEGREQYF; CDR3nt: TGTGCCAGCAGTTTCGAGGGGCGTGAGCAGTACTTC
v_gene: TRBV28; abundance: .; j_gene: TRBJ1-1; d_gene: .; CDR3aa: CASIQRGAYTEAFF; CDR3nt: TGTGCCAGCATCCAGAGGGGGGCATACACTGAAGCTTTCTTT
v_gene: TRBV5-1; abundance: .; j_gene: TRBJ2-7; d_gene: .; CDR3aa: CASSPADGVSYEQYF; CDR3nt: TGCGCCAGCAGCCCAGCCGACGGTGTCTCCTACGAGCAGTACTTC
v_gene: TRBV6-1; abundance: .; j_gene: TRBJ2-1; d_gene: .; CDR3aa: CASRETGRNEQFF; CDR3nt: TGTGCCAGCAGAGAAACGGGTCGCAATGAGCAGTTCTTC
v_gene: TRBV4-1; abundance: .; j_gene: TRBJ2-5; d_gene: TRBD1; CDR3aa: CASSPGQAGERYF; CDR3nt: TGCGCCAGCAGCCCGGGACAGGCTGGCGAGCGGTACTTC
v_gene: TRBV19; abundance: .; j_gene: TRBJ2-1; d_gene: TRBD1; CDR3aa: CASSFSRDRALYYNEQFF; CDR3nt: TGTGCCAGTAGTTTTAGCCGGGACAGGGCACTCTACTACAATGAGCAGTTCTTC
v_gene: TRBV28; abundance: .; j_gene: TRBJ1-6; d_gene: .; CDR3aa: CASTLGGSLHF; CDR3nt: TGTGCCAGCACCCTCGGGGGATCCCTCCACTTT
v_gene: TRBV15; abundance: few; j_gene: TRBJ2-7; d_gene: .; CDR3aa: CATSRDMPGSSYEQYF; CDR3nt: TGTGCCACCAGCAGAGACATGCCGGGTAGCTCCTACGAGCAGTACTTC